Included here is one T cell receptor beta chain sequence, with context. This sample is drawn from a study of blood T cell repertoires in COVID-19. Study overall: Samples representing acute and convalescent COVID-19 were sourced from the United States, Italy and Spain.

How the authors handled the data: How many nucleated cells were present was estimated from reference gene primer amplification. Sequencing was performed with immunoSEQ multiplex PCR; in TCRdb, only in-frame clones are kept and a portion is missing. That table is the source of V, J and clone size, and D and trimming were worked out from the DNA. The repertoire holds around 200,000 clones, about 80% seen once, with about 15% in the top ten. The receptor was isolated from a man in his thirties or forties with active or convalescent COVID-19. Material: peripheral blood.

The CDR3 protein is CASSASNTGELFF. CDR3 DNA sequence: TGTGCCAGCAGCGCATCGAACACCGGGGAGCTGTTTTTT. The rearrangement joins TRBV9 to TRBJ2-2; D gene ambiguous. This CDR3 contains 13 residues. With 3 bases removed from V and 0 bases from J, the gap between germline ends came to 3 bases. CDR1 is SGDLS, CDR2 YYNGEE, per germline.